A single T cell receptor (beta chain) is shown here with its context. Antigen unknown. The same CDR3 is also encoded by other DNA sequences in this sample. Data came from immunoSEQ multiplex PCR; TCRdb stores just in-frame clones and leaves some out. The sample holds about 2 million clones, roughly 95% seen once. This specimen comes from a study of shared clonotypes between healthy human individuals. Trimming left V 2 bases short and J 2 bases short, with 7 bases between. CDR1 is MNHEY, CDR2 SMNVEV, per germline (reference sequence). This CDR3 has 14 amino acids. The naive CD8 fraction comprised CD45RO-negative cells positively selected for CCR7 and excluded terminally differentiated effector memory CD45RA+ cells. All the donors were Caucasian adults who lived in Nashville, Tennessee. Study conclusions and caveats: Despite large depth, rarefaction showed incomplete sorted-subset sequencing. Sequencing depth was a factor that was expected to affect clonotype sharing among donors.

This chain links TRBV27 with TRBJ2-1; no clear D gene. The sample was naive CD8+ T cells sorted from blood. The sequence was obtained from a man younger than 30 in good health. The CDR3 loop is CASSLVATYNEQFF. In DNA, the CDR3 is TGTGCCAGCAGTTTAGTGGCTACCTACAATGAGCAGTTCTTC.